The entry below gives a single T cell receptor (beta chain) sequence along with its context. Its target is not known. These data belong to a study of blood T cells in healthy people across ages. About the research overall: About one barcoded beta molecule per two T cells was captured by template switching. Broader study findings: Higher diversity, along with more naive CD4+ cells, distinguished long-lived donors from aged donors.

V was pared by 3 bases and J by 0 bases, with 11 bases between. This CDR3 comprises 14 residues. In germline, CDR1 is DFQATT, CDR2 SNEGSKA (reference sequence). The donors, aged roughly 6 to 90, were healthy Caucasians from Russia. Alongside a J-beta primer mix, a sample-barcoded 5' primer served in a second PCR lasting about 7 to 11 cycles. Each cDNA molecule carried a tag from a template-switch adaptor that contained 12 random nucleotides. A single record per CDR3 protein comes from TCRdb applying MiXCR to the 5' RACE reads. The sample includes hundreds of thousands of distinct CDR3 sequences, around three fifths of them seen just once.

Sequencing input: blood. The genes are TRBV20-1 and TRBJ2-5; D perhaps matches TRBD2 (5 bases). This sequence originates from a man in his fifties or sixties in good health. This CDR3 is CSARGGGHQETQYF. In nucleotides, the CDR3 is TGCAGTGCTAGGGGCGGCGGGCACCAAGAGACCCAGTACTTC.